This entry features one T cell receptor (beta chain) sequence. In this sample, this clone turned up once. The clone's antigen remains unknown. Base quality data are lacking; no much larger clone is found one base away. The germline V and J ends show losses of 3 bases and 5 bases respectively, and no gene match explains 7 bases of the junction. Based on the germline V gene, the CDR1 and CDR2 sequences are SGHRS and YFSETQ. The CDR3 numbers 14 residues from cysteine through phenylalanine. CDR3 DNA is the only sequence kept; it has 42 bases, read in frame from the first base. Synthetic TCR analog templates were spiked into each PCR so that absolute template abundance could be estimated from read counts. The immunoSEQ assay was used to amplify TCRbeta CDR3 regions from genomic DNA with bias-controlled V and J gene primers. Sequencing of rearranged TCRbeta segments was performed at approximately 20X coverage. The original methods were these. Clustering was used to correct sequencing errors, and CDR3s were annotated against IMGT to assign V, D and J genes. Downstream analyses used only productive TCRbeta rearrangements and left out out-of-frame or stop-codon sequences. Clonality was computed as one minus Shannon entropy normalized by the log of the number of unique productive sequences. Clones differing between time points or between blood and tumor were identified by Fisher's exact test with Benjamini-Hochberg correction at adjusted p below 0.01. Held by TCRdb, this immuneACCESS table contains in-frame sequences only and omits some clones. Under half of the omission traces to an unresolved V gene where checked; the cause of the rest is unknown. That table gives V, J and clone size, and the DNA gave D and trimming. The sample contains some 71,000 clones, around 90% of them found a single time. Together, the top ten hold less than 4% of the sample.

The cohort included some 30 patients with locally advanced or metastatic urothelial carcinoma who were treated at Memorial Sloan Kettering on a trial protocol. Peripheral blood mononuclear cells were collected from each patient pretreatment and during treatment, giving between 1 and 8 total time points per patient. The Qiagen DNeasy Blood extraction kit was used to purify genomic DNA from total PBMCs and from tumor samples. PBMCs were collected pretreatment and during treatment and were isolated and stored as previously described. The entry originates in a study of PD-L1 blockade in urothelial cancer (dated by TCRdb to between 2016 and 2019). About the full investigation: Every patient began therapy in 2014 and was given atezolizumab 1,200 mg intravenously every 3 weeks. About 90% of the roughly 29 patients were males with bladder-origin urothelial cancer, and about 65% of the roughly 30 reported a prior smoking history. An ECOG performance status of 0 or 1 was recorded for the patients, and 0 to 3 prior chemotherapy regimens had been received by the patients. Blood samples were analyzed 3 weeks after the start of treatment (second dose) and 6 weeks after the start of treatment. A median of about 150,000 T cells and some 84,000 unique TCRs was obtained from blood samples, and a median clonality of approximately 0.077 was observed. An exploratory multi-omic analysis was conducted of the somatic, immune and clinical correlates of response to PD-L1 blockade with atezolizumab in urothelial cancer. TCR sequencing covered pretreatment tumor samples and matched, serially collected peripheral blood taken before and after atezolizumab treatment. Progression-free survival longer than 6 months counted as durable clinical benefit, and TCR features were additionally tested against both progression-free and overall survival. In the same patients, whole exome sequencing and RNA sequencing of pretreatment tumors were performed in addition to TCR sequencing. Durable clinical benefit was achieved by nine patients but not by the remaining 20. Pretreatment blood TCR-seq was available for about 30 patients, at least one posttreatment blood collection was obtained for approximately 24 patients, and tumor TCR-seq was available for approximately 24 patients. General study outcomes and caveats: A pretreatment peripheral blood TCR clonality below the median was linked to improved progression-free and overall survival. Because the sample size was small (n of about 30) and many exploratory analyses were performed, the results are intended to be hypothesis-generating. Patients with durable benefit showed greater expansion of tumor-associated TCR clones in peripheral blood 3 weeks after starting treatment (n of about 22, p = 0.022).

Here the chain combines TRBV5-1 and TRBJ2-5, and TRBD1 matches 7 of the central bases. Specimen: PBMCs, collected around atezolizumab (anti-PD-L1) treatment. This TCR was recovered from a man between 60 and 75 years old with urothelial cancer. The sequence in DNA is TGCGCCAGCAGCTCGATGGGACAGACGGAGACCCAGTACTTC. Translated, it gives CASSSMGQTETQYF.